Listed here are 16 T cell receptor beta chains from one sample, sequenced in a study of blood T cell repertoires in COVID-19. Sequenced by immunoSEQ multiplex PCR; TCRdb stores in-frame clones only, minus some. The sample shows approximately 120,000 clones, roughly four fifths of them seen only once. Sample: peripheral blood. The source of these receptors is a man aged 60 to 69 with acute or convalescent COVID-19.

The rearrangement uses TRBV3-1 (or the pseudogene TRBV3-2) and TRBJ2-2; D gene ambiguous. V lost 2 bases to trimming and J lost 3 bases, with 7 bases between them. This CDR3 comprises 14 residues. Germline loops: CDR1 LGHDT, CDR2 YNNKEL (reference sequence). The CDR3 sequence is CASSQPLDTGELFF. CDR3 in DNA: TGTGCCAGCAGCCAACCCCTAGACACCGGGGAGCTGTTTTTT.

The CDR3 sequence is CASSQRDHTGELFF. Written as DNA, the CDR3 is TGTGCCAGCAGCCAGCGGGATCACACCGGGGAGCTGTTTTTT. V gene TRBV3-1 (or the pseudogene TRBV3-2) combines with J gene TRBJ2-2, with D possibly matching TRBD2 (6 bases). The length of the CDR3 is 14 residues. The V gene's germline CDR1 is LGHDT and CDR2 YNNKEL (reference sequence). Trimming took 3 bases from V and 3 from J, leaving 8 bases between them.

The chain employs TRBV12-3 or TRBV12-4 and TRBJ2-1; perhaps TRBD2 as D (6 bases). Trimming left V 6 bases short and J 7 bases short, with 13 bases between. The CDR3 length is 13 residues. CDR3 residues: CASSRDWGNEQFF. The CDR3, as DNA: TGTGCCAGCAGCCGGGACTGGGGAAATGAGCAGTTCTTC.

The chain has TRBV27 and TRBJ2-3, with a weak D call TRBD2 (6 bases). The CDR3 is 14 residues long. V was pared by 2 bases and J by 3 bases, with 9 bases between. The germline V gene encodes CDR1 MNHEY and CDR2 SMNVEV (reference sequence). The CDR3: CASSLLGGTDTQYF. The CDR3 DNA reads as TGTGCCAGCAGTTTACTCGGGGGAACAGATACGCAGTATTTT.

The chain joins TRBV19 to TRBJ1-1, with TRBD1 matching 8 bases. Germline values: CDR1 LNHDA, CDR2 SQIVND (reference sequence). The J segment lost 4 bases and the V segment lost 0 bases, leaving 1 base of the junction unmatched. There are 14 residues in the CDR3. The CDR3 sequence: CASSIEQGVTEAFF. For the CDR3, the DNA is TGTGCCAGTAGTATAGAACAGGGGGTCACTGAAGCTTTCTTT.

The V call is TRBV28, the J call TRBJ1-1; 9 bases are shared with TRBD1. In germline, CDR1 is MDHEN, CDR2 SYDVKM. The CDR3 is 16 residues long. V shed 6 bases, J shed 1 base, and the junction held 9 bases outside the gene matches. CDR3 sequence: CASRYTGGAGNTEAFF. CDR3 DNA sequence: TGTGCCAGCAGATATACAGGGGGCGCGGGGAACACTGAAGCTTTCTTT. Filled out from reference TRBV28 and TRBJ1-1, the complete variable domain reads DVKVTQSSRYLVKRTGEKVFLECVQDMDHENMFWYRQDPGLGLRLIYFSYDVKMKEKGDIPEGYSVSREKKERFSLILESASTNQTSMYLCASRYTGGAGNTEAFFGQGTRLTVV.

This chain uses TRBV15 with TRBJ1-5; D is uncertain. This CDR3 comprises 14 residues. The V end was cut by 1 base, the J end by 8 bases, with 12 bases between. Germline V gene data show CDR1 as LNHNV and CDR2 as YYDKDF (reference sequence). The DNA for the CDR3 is TGTGCCACCAGCAGAGCAGGCCCTCCGGAGCCCCAGCATTTT. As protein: CATSRAGPPEPQHF.

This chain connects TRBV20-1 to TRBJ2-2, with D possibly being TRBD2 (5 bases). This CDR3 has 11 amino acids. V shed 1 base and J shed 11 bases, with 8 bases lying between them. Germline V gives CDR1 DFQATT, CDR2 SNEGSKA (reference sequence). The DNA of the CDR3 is TGCAGTGCTAGAGTTCGGGGTGAGCTGTTTTTT. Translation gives CSARVRGELFF.

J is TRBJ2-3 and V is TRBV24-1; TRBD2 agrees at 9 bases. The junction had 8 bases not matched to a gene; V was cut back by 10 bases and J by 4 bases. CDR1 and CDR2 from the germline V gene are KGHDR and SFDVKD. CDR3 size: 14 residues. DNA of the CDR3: TGTGCCACTCATAGCGGGAGTATCGCAGATACGCAGTATTTT. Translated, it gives CATHSGSIADTQYF.

The CDR3 sequence is CASSPREGGRGKETQYF. Here the CDR3 DNA reads TGTGCCAGCAGTCCCCGGGAGGGCGGGAGGGGAAAGGAGACCCAGTACTTC. The V and J genes are TRBV6-6 and TRBJ2-5; 9 bases fit TRBD2. The germline CDR1 and CDR2 sequences are MNHNY and SVGAGI (reference sequence). V gave up 5 bases and J gave up 5 bases; unmatched junction bases: 15. There are 17 residues in the CDR3.

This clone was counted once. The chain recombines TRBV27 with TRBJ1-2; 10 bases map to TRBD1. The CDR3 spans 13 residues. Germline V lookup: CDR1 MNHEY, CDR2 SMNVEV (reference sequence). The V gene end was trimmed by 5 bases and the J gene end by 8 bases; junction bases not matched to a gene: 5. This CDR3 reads CASSVTGGAGYTF. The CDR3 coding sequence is TGTGCCAGCAGTGTGACAGGGGGCGCCGGCTACACCTTC.

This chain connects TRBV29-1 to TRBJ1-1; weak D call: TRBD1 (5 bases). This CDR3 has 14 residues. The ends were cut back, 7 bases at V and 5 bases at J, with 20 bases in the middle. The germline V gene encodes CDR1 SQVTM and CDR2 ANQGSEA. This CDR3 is CSAGTSLGLTEAFF. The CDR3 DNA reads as TGCAGCGCGGGGACGTCCTTGGGCCTTACTGAAGCTTTCTTT.

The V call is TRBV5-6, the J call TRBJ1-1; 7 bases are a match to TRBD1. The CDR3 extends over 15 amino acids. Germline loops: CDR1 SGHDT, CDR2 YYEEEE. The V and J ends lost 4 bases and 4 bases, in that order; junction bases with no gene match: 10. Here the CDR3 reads CASSTLDRFGTEAFF. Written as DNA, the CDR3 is TGTGCCAGCAGCACCTTGGACAGGTTCGGCACTGAAGCTTTCTTT.

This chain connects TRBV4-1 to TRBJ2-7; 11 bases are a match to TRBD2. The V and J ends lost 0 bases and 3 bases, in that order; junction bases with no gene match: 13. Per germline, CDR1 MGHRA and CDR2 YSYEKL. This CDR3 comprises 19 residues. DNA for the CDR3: TGCGCCAGCAGCCAAGATACCTCTAGCGGGGGGCTTCGTGGCTACGAGCAGTACTTC. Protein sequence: CASSQDTSSGGLRGYEQYF.

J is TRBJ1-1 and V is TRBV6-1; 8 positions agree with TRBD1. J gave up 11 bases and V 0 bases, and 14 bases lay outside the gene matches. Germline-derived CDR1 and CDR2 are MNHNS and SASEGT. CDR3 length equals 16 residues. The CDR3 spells CASSEALLGQGAEAFF. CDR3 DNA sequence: TGTGCCAGCAGTGAAGCGCTTCTGGGGCAGGGGGCAGAGGCTTTCTTT.

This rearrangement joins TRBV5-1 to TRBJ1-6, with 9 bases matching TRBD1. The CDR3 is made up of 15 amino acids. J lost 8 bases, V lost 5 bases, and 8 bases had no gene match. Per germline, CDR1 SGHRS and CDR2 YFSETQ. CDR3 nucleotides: TGCGCCAGCAGAACATCGGACAGGGGATATTCACCCCTCCACTTT. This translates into CASRTSDRGYSPLHF.